The text below deals with one T cell receptor beta chain. Profiling relied on immunoSEQ multiplex PCR, and the TCRdb table lists in-frame clones only, not all of them. The sample carries about 24,000 clones, around 90% recorded once. The source of the sample is a study of preoperative IRX-2 immunotherapy in early breast cancer. Treatment specified: preoperative locoregional IRX-2 cytokine immunotherapy. This phase Ib study tested locoregional IRX-2 cytokine immunotherapy given before surgery. The specimen was tumor tissue, collected after IRX-2 immunotherapy. The TCR sequence derives from a human donor with breast cancer.

Here the CDR3 DNA reads TGTGCCAGCAGCTTGTTGGGGGAGACCCAGTACTTC. This sequence encodes CASSLLGETQYF. This chain links TRBV11-2 with TRBJ2-5; D call uncertain. Germline V CDR1 and CDR2: SGHAT, FQNNGV. Trimming pared 3 bases from V and 5 bases from J, leaving 7 bases between. This CDR3 has 12 amino acids.